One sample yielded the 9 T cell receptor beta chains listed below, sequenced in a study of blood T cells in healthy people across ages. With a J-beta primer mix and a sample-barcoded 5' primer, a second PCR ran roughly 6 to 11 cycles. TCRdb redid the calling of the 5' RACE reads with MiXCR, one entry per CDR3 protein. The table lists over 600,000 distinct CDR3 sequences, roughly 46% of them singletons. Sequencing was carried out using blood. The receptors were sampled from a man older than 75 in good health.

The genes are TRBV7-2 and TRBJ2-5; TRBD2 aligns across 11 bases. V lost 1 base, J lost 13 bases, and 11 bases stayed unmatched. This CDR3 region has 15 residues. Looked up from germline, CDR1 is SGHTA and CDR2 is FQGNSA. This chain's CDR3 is CASSLDSGRANERYF. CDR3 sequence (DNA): TGTGCCAGCAGCTTAGATAGCGGGAGGGCGAACGAGCGGTACTTC.

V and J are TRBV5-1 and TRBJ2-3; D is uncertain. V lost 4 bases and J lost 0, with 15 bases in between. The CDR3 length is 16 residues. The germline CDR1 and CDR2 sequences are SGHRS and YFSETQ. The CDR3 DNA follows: TGCGCCAGCAGCCTGCAAGGTTTGCAGAGCACAGATACGCAGTATTTT. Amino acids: CASSLQGLQSTDTQYF.

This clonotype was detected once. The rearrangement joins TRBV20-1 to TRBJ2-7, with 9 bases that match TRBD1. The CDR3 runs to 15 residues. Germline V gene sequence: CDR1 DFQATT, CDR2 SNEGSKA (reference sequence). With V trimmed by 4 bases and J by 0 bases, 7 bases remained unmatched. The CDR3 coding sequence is TGCAGTGCTATTCCGAGACAGGGGGACTCCTACGAGCAGTACTTC. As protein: CSAIPRQGDSYEQYF.

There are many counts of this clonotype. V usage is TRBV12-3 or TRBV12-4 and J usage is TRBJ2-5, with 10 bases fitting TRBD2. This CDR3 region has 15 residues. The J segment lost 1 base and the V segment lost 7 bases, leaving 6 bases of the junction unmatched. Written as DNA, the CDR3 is TGTGCCAGCACCTGGACTAGCGGTATCCAAGAGACCCAGTACTTC. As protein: CASTWTSGIQETQYF.

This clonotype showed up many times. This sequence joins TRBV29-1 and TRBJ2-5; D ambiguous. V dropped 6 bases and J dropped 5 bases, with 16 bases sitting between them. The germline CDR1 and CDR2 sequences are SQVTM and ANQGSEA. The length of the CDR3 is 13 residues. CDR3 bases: TGCAGCGTCGCCTGGGAAGAGACGGAGACCCAGTACTTC. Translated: CSVAWEETETQYF. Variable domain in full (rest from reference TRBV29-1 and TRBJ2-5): SAVISQKPSRDICQRGTSLTIQCQVDSQVTMMFWYRQQPGQSLTLIATANQGSEATYESGFVIDKFPISRPNLTFSTLTVSNMSPEDSSIYLCSVAWEETETQYFGPGTRLLVL.

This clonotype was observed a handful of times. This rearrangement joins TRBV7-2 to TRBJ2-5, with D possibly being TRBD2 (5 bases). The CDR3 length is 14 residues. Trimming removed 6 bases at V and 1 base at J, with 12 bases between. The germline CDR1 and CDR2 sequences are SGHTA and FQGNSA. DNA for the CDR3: TGTGCCAGCAGTTTCCCTAGCAGCCAAGAGACCCAGTACTTC. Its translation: CASSFPSSQETQYF.

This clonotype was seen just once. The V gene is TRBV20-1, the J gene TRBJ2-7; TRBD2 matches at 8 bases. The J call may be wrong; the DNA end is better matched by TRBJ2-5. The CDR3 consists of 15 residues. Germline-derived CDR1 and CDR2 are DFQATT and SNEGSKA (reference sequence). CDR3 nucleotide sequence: TGCAGTGCTAGAGACCCAGCGGGAGTAGGAGAGACCCAGTACTTC. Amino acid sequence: CSARDPAGVGETQYF.

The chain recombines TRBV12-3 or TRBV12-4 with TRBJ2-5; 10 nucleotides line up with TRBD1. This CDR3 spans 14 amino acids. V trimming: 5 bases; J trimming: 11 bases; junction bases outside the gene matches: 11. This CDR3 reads CASSQPGQGYEQYF. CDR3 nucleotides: TGTGCCAGCAGTCAACCGGGACAGGGGTATGAGCAGTACTTC.

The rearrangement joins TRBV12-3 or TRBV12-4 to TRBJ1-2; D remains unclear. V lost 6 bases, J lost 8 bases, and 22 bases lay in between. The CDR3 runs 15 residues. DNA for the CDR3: TGTGCCAGCAGCTACGTCTTCCCAGGCGACAACGGCTACACCTTC. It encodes CASSYVFPGDNGYTF.